A selection of T cell receptor beta chains follows, all from one sample in a study of shared clonotypes between healthy human individuals. Clones were read by immunoSEQ multiplex PCR, and TCRdb kept only the in-frame ones, dropping some. Of 2.3 million or so clones in the sample, more than 80% were seen once. The sequencing sample was made of naive CD4+ T cells from PBMCs. The receptors here all came from a man between 18 and 35 years old in good health. Some clones in this sample may be carry-over from other donors' samples. The CDR3 runs from the conserved cysteine through the conserved F or W. D genes are given only for firm matches. Rows may omit the clone size; those that give it use once, few, many or a size class.

len: 14; d_gene: TRBD2; j_gene: TRBJ2-1; v_gene: TRBV6-5; abundance: .; CDR3aa: CASRTFSGVGTQFF; CDR3nt: TGTGCCAGCAGAACCTTTAGCGGGGTGGGTACGCAGTTCTTC
len: 15; d_gene: .; j_gene: TRBJ1-5; v_gene: TRBV5-1; abundance: .; CDR3aa: CASSLGPGGSQPQHF; CDR3nt: TGCGCCAGCAGCTTGGGACCCGGGGGGTCTCAGCCCCAGCATTTT
len: 15; d_gene: .; j_gene: TRBJ2-1; v_gene: TRBV28; abundance: .; CDR3aa: CASSLSFYRDNEQFF; CDR3nt: TGTGCCAGCAGTTTATCGTTCTACAGGGACAATGAGCAGTTCTTC
len: 12; d_gene: .; j_gene: TRBJ2-1; v_gene: TRBV23-1; abundance: .; CDR3aa: CATQSPAGEQFF; CDR3nt: TGCGCCACCCAGTCACCGGCGGGAGAGCAGTTCTTC
len: 14; d_gene: .; j_gene: TRBJ2-3; v_gene: TRBV5-6; abundance: .; CDR3aa: CASSLGTRTDTQYF; CDR3nt: TGTGCCAGCAGCTTAGGGACACGCACAGATACGCAGTATTTT
len: 16; d_gene: .; j_gene: TRBJ2-2; v_gene: TRBV5-1; abundance: once; CDR3aa: CASSLFSISNTGELFF; CDR3nt: TGCGCCAGCAGCTTGTTTTCAATTTCGAACACCGGGGAGCTGTTTTTT
len: 13; d_gene: TRBD1; j_gene: TRBJ1-2; v_gene: TRBV18; abundance: .; CDR3aa: CASSLGTGAGYTF; CDR3nt: TGTGCCAGCTCACTCGGAACAGGGGCTGGCTACACCTTC
len: 16; d_gene: TRBD1; j_gene: TRBJ1-1; v_gene: TRBV5-1; abundance: once; CDR3aa: CASSENSGTAYTEAFF; CDR3nt: TGCGCCAGCAGCGAAAATTCCGGGACAGCATACACTGAAGCTTTCTTT
len: 14; d_gene: .; j_gene: TRBJ2-7; v_gene: TRBV21-1; abundance: .; CDR3aa: CASSGGENLYEQYF; CDR3nt: TGTGCCAGCAGCGGGGGGGAGAATCTCTACGAGCAGTACTTC
len: 13; d_gene: TRBD1; j_gene: TRBJ1-4; v_gene: TRBV7-9; abundance: .; CDR3aa: CASKTGGNEKLFF; CDR3nt: TGTGCCAGCAAGACAGGGGGTAATGAAAAACTGTTTTTT
len: 14; d_gene: .; j_gene: TRBJ1-2; v_gene: TRBV19; abundance: .; CDR3aa: CASSTGGRYYGYTF; CDR3nt: TGTGCCAGTAGTACAGGTGGGAGGTACTATGGCTACACCTTC
len: 13; d_gene: .; j_gene: TRBJ1-5; v_gene: TRBV19; abundance: once; CDR3aa: CASSPGHTIPQHF; CDR3nt: TGTGCCAGTAGCCCGGGACATACTATCCCCCAGCATTTT
len: 13; d_gene: .; j_gene: TRBJ2-7; v_gene: TRBV28; abundance: .; CDR3aa: CASRRPPDYEQYF; CDR3nt: TGTGCCAGCAGAAGACCCCCGGACTACGAGCAGTACTTC
len: 13; d_gene: .; j_gene: TRBJ2-5; v_gene: TRBV7-6; abundance: .; CDR3aa: CASSLGWRETQYF; CDR3nt: TGTGCCAGCAGCTTAGGATGGCGAGAGACCCAGTACTTC
len: 14; d_gene: TRBD2; j_gene: TRBJ2-7; v_gene: TRBV5-1; abundance: .; CDR3aa: CASSVASGLYEQYF; CDR3nt: TGCGCCAGCAGCGTGGCTAGCGGCCTCTACGAGCAGTACTTC
len: 15; d_gene: .; j_gene: TRBJ2-6; v_gene: TRBV7-9; abundance: once; CDR3aa: CASSLVAPGANVLTF; CDR3nt: TGTGCCAGCAGCTTAGTCGCCCCTGGGGCCAACGTCCTGACTTTC